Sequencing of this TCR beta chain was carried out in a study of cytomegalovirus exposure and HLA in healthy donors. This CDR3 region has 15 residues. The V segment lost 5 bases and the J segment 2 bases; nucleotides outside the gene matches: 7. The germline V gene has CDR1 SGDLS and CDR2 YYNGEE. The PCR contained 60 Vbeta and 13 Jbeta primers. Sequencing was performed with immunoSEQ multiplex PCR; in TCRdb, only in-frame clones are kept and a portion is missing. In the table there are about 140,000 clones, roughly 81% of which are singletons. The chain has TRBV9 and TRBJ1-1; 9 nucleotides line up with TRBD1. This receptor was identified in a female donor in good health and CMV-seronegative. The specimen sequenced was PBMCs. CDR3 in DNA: TGTGCCAGCAGACGGGGACAGGGATTAAACACTGAAGCTTTCTTT. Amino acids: CASRRGQGLNTEAFF. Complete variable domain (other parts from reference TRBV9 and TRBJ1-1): DSGVTQTPKHLITATGQRVTLRCSPRSGDLSVYWYQQSLDQGLQFLIQYYNGEERAKGNILERFSAQQFPDLHSELNLSSLELGDSALYFCASRRGQGLNTEAFFGQGTRLTVV.